The T cell receptor (beta chain) described here comes from a study of blood T cell repertoires in COVID-19 (dated by TCRdb to the early 2020s). Looking at the study overall: Collaborator samples came from the United States, Italy and Spain and covered acute and convalescent phases of COVID-19. The sample metadata nearly always contained a de-identified subject ID, COVID-19 status, age in years and sex. Where available, HLA class I and class II types were obtained from metadata supplied by the sample provider rather than from assay-based typing. The repertoires were made available in a free public database intended to serve as a resource for research on the immune response to SARS-CoV-2. Samples came from the ongoing ImmuneRACE study (first 160 participants) plus 1,254 subjects from 6 global collaborators. The prospective study material was composed of cDNA or gDNA derived from T cells, B-cell-depleted T cells, or PBMCs. Subjects who had been exposed to COVID-19, were actively infected with it, or had recovered from it provided the deeply sampled blood TCRbeta repertoires that made up the dataset. Study-level results and caveats: The amount of clinical and demographic metadata varied by source and participant and was provided uncurated.

In regard to this clone: Its antigen is still unknown. Base-call qualities are not available, and no considerably larger clone is one nucleotide away.

Whole blood was collected in K2EDTA tubes by collaborating institutions according to the institutions' own protocols. For TCRbeta analysis, collaborators shipped samples as frozen whole blood, isolated PBMCs, or DNA extracted from either of those sample types. TCRbeta CDR3 regions were amplified from genomic DNA using the immunoSEQ Assay, a bias-controlled multiplex PCR. In the original analysis: Within the assay, amplification of reference gene primers was used to estimate how many nucleated cells each sample contained. To quantify the absolute abundance of each unique TCRbeta CDR3 rearrangement, sequence reads were collapsed and filtered. Productive Simpson clonality was computed per sample as the square root of Simpson's diversity index over productive rearrangements. TCRdb carries this immuneACCESS record with in-frame sequences only. Its versions omit some clonotypes, under half of them owing to an unresolved V gene in the studies checked, with the rest unexplained. The V and J calls and clone size come from that table; D and trimming were worked out from the DNA. The sample yields fewer than 250,000 clones; around 78% were counted once. The ten biggest clones cover under 3% of the sample.

The sequenced sample consisted of peripheral blood. This receptor was taken from a woman aged 70-85 years with active or convalescent COVID-19.

The CDR3 has the sequence CASSVSRGDYGYTF. At the DNA level, the sequence is TGTGCCAGCAGCGTCAGCAGGGGAGACTATGGCTACACCTTC. The rearranged segments are TRBV9 and TRBJ1-2; D gene: possibly TRBD1, on 6 matching bases. Trimming removed 2 bases from V and 3 bases from J, leaving 11 bases between the germline ends. The CDR3 contains 14 residues, cysteine and phenylalanine counted. Just CDR3 DNA is preserved here, 42 bases in frame from base 1. Sequences SGDLS (CDR1) and YYNGEE (CDR2) are obtained from the germline V gene.